This entry lists 17 T cell receptor beta chains sequenced from one sample in a study of shared clonotypes between healthy human individuals. CD45RO negativity and positive selection for CCR7 defined naive CD8 cells, a population that excluded terminally differentiated effector memory CD45RA+ cells. Sequencing was performed with immunoSEQ multiplex PCR; in TCRdb, only in-frame clones are kept and a portion is missing. The sample has just over 2,000,000 clones, less than 95% seen once. Sequencing was done on a sample of naive CD8+ T cells sorted from blood. These receptor sequences come from a man aged 18-30 years in good health.

This sequence joins TRBV30 and TRBJ1-6; 8 bases are shared with TRBD1. V was pared by 2 bases and J by 5 bases, with 5 bases of the junction left unmatched. Germline V gene data show CDR1 as GTSNPN and CDR2 as SVGIG (reference sequence). This CDR3 contains 15 residues. The DNA of the CDR3 is TGTGCCTGGAGTCCTCAGGGGGCCAATAATTCACCCCTCCACTTT. This codes for CAWSPQGANNSPLHF.

The rearrangement joins TRBV28 to TRBJ2-7; 12 bases fit TRBD1. Germline V gene data show CDR1 as MDHEN and CDR2 as SYDVKM. V dropped 5 bases and J dropped 3; count of bases not matched to a gene: 5. The CDR3 totals 15 residues. The CDR3 here is CASSERDRGHYEQYF. The CDR3 nucleotides read TGTGCCAGCAGTGAACGGGACAGGGGGCACTACGAGCAGTACTTC.

As for this clone: The sample has other DNA sequences that encode this CDR3 too. The CDR3 loop reads CASSYSIGTGELFF. In DNA, the CDR3 is TGTGCCAGCAGTTACTCGATAGGCACCGGGGAGCTGTTTTTT. This rearrangement joins TRBV6-5 to TRBJ2-2; D not resolved. This CDR3 contains 14 residues. V gave up 0 bases and J gave up 4 bases, with 6 bases separating them. From germline, CDR1 is MNHEY and CDR2 SVGAGI.

The J gene is TRBJ1-2, the V gene TRBV5-1; D is ambiguous. Trimming removed 6 bases at V and 4 bases at J, with 10 bases between. CDR1 is SGHRS and CDR2 is YFSETQ in the germline V gene. The CDR3 totals 12 residues. The CDR3 reads CASTSDGYGYTF. CDR3 DNA: TGCGCCAGCACCTCTGATGGCTATGGCTACACCTTC.

The chain uses TRBV13 and TRBJ2-5, with 8 bases that match TRBD2. CDR3 length: 17 residues. Germline lookup yields CDR1 PRHDT and CDR2 FYEKMQ (reference sequence). V shed 2 bases and J 2 bases; nucleotides not matched to a gene: 10. Written as DNA, the CDR3 is TGTGCCAGCAGCTTACGGGTGGCTAGCGGGTCTCAAGAGACCCAGTACTTC. Residues: CASSLRVASGSQETQYF.

The count of this clone is one. V usage is TRBV11-2 and J usage is TRBJ2-1, with no clear D. V was clipped by 1 base and J by 4 bases, with 17 bases between them. Germline loops: CDR1 SGHAT, CDR2 FQNNGV. The CDR3 length is 17 residues. CDR3 residues: CASSLGSGVSPYNEQFF. The CDR3 nucleotides read TGTGCCAGCAGCTTAGGGTCAGGAGTTTCCCCGTACAATGAGCAGTTCTTC. The full variable domain, rest sourced from reference TRBV11-2 and TRBJ2-1, is EAGVAQSPRYKIIEKRQSVAFWCNPISGHATLYWYQQILGQGPKLLIQFQNNGVVDDSQLPKDRFSAERLKGVDSTLKIQPAKLEDSAVYLCASSLGSGVSPYNEQFFGPGTRLTVL.

The chain is built from TRBV2 and TRBJ2-7; perhaps D is TRBD1 or TRBD2 (5 bases each). The CDR3 runs to 12 residues. Between the trimmed V and J ends, which lost 3 bases and 6 bases, there was a span of 9 bases. Germline CDR1 and CDR2: SNHLY and FYNNEI. The CDR3 DNA follows: TGTGCCAGCAGTGAGGCAGGGACCGAGCAGTACTTC. Translated, it gives CASSEAGTEQYF.

About this clone: Other DNA sequences in the sample encode the same CDR3. The chain carries TRBV30 and TRBJ2-7, with a weak D call TRBD2 (6 bases). Germline-derived CDR1 and CDR2 are GTSNPN and SVGIG (reference sequence). The length of the CDR3 is 13 residues. Trimming removed 0 bases from V and 2 bases from J, with 8 bases in between. DNA of the CDR3: TGTGCCTGGAGTGTACTAGCAGCCTACGAGCAGTACTTC. It codes for CAWSVLAAYEQYF.

CDR3 sequence (DNA): TGTGCCAGTAACATCCGGGACCTTAATCAGCCCCAGCATTTT. Translating gives CASNIRDLNQPQHF. This chain joins TRBV19 and TRBJ1-5, with D perhaps matching TRBD1 (5 bases). Deletions cut 7 bases from V and 4 bases from J, with 14 bases between. CDR1 and CDR2 from the germline V gene are LNHDA and SQIVND (reference sequence). This CDR3 region has 14 residues.

The chain combines TRBV6-5 with TRBJ2-5; D gene uncertain. The CDR3 extends over 14 amino acids. Looked up from germline, CDR1 is MNHEY and CDR2 is SVGAGI. The V end was cut by 6 bases, the J end by 5 bases, with 16 bases between. The chain's CDR3 is CASSPLSVRETQYF. The CDR3 nucleotides are TGTGCCAGCAGCCCCCTGTCGGTGCGGGAGACCCAGTACTTC.

The chain joins TRBV28 to TRBJ1-3, with D unclear. Trimming pared 7 bases from V and 2 bases from J, leaving 9 bases between. Germline CDR1 is MDHEN and CDR2 is SYDVKM. CDR3 size: 13 residues. In DNA form, the CDR3 reads TGTGCCAGCAAAGGAGTGCCTGGAAACACCATATATTTT. Translation: CASKGVPGNTIYF. Variable domain in full (rest from reference TRBV28 and TRBJ1-3): DVKVTQSSRYLVKRTGEKVFLECVQDMDHENMFWYRQDPGLGLRLIYFSYDVKMKEKGDIPEGYSVSREKKERFSLILESASTNQTSMYLCASKGVPGNTIYFGEGSWLTVV.

J is TRBJ2-7 and V is TRBV27; 8 bases are shared with TRBD2. Germline values: CDR1 MNHEY, CDR2 SMNVEV (reference sequence). After removal of 2 bases from V and 3 bases from J, the junction contained 12 bases not matched to a gene. The CDR3 covers 17 residues. The DNA of the CDR3 is TGTGCCAGCAGTTTACTATCTGTAGCGGGAAGGGGCTACGAGCAGTACTTC. It encodes CASSLLSVAGRGYEQYF.

V and J are TRBV9 and TRBJ2-3; TRBD2 agrees at 7 bases. The junction had 6 bases not matched to a gene; V was cut back by 5 bases and J by 0 bases. The CDR3 is 15 residues long. The V gene's germline CDR1 is SGDLS and CDR2 YYNGEE. CDR3 residues: CASSSAGYSTDTQYF. The CDR3, as DNA: TGTGCCAGCAGTTCAGCGGGATATAGCACAGATACGCAGTATTTT.

The rearrangement joins TRBV29-1 to TRBJ1-1; D ambiguous. CDR1 is SQVTM and CDR2 is ANQGSEA in the germline V gene. This CDR3 has 12 residues. Trimming took 5 bases from V and 0 from J, leaving 7 bases between them. The CDR3 DNA is TGCAGCGTTTTAGCGTTGAACACTGAAGCTTTCTTT. Its translation is CSVLALNTEAFF.

This chain links TRBV5-4 with TRBJ1-2; no definite D call. This CDR3 is built from 13 residues. From germline, CDR1 is SGHNT and CDR2 YYREEE (reference sequence). V lost 6 bases, J lost 2 bases, and 11 bases lay in between. This CDR3 is CASNAGANYGYTF. The CDR3 DNA is TGTGCCAGCAACGCGGGAGCAAACTATGGCTACACCTTC.

The chain is built from TRBV10-1 and TRBJ2-3; 9 nucleotides align to TRBD1. Trimming took 0 bases from V and 3 from J; bases not matched to a gene: 10. The CDR3 spans 18 residues. Germline CDR1 and CDR2: WNHNN and SYGVQD (reference sequence). CDR3 in DNA: TGCGCCAGCAGTGAGTCGCTAACGGGGACAGGGCCGACAGATACGCAGTATTTT. Translation gives CASSESLTGTGPTDTQYF.

A word on this clone: The same CDR3 can be traced to other DNA sequences in this sample. CDR3 loop: CASSLGLAGAYEQYF. The CDR3 nucleotides read TGTGCCAGCAGCTTGGGATTAGCGGGGGCTTACGAGCAGTACTTC. The gene calls are TRBV5-6 and TRBJ2-7; the match to TRBD2 covers 9 bases. V was clipped by 0 bases and J by 4 bases; unmatched bases: 5. Germline values: CDR1 SGHDT, CDR2 YYEEEE. The CDR3 loop spans 15 amino acids.